Listed below are T cell receptor beta chains from one sample, sequenced in a study of blood T cell repertoires in COVID-19. Here immunoSEQ multiplex PCR was the method, and the copy in TCRdb shows in-frame clones only, minus some. This table holds over 400,000 clones, 86% found once. The specimen was peripheral blood. These TCRs come from a woman in her 30s with active or convalescent COVID-19. Each CDR3 is given with its conserved first and last residue. The D gene is left open where the match is weak. Not every row has a clone size; where given, it reads once, few, many or a size class.

J gene,clone size,V gene,D gene,CDR3 protein,CDR3 DNA
TRBJ1-3,once,TRBV3-1/TRBV3-2,TRBD1,CASSHGVGTGDPFSGNTIYF,TGTGCCAGCAGCCATGGGGTAGGGACAGGGGACCCATTCTCTGGAAACACCATATATTTT
TRBJ1-1,-,TRBV19,TRBD1,CASSIGQGGNTEAFF,TGTGCCAGTAGTATAGGGCAGGGGGGGAACACTGAAGCTTTCTTT
TRBJ2-7,-,TRBV19,-,CASSMTSSSYEQYF,TGTGCCAGTAGTATGACTAGTTCATCCTACGAGCAGTACTTC
TRBJ1-5,-,TRBV3-1/TRBV3-2,-,CASSQGPSPSQPQHF,TGTGCCAGCAGCCAAGGGCCCTCGCCCTCTCAGCCCCAGCATTTT
TRBJ2-2,once,TRBV14,TRBD2,CASSPQREKAGELFF,TGTGCCAGCAGCCCCCAGCGGGAGAAGGCCGGGGAGCTGTTTTTT
TRBJ2-7,-,TRBV9,TRBD2,CASSPSLAGATYEQYF,TGTGCCAGCAGCCCATCGCTAGCGGGGGCCACCTACGAGCAGTACTTC
TRBJ2-3,-,TRBV5-4,-,CASSPGATDTQYF,TGTGCCAGCAGCCCTGGGGCCACAGATACGCAGTATTTT
TRBJ1-1,-,TRBV27,TRBD1,CASSFGTGITEAFF,TGTGCCAGCAGTTTTGGGACAGGGATCACTGAAGCTTTCTTT
TRBJ2-7,-,TRBV19,TRBD2,CASSMGLADSYEQYF,TGTGCCAGTAGTATGGGACTAGCGGACTCCTACGAGCAGTACTTC
TRBJ1-1,few,TRBV5-1,-,CASSTRGNTEAFF,TGCGCCAGCAGCACCAGGGGGAACACTGAAGCTTTCTTT
TRBJ2-1,-,TRBV10-1,-,CASTGQRSPAVNEQFF,TGCGCCAGCACTGGACAGAGGTCCCCGGCAGTAAATGAGCAGTTCTTC
TRBJ1-1,-,TRBV29-1,-,CSVVSVMKTSEAFF,TGCAGCGTTGTCTCGGTTATGAAAACGAGTGAAGCTTTCTTT
TRBJ1-6,once,TRBV7-6,-,CASSLQGSHGNSPLHF,TGTGCCAGCAGCCTGCAGGGATCCCATGGGAATTCACCCCTCCACTTT
TRBJ1-1,-,TRBV14,TRBD1,CASSQGRTGRTEAFF,TGTGCCAGCAGCCAAGGACGGACAGGGCGGACTGAAGCTTTCTTT
TRBJ1-1,-,TRBV7-8,TRBD1,CASSLGGQALSTEAFF,TGTGCCAGCAGCTTAGGGGGACAGGCCCTGAGCACTGAAGCTTTCTTT
TRBJ2-1,few,TRBV5-1,TRBD2,CASSLEGRREGRSILGEQFF,TGCGCCAGCAGCTTGGAGGGTCGGCGGGAGGGACGCTCAATCCTCGGTGAGCAGTTCTTC
TRBJ1-1,-,TRBV11-3,-,CASSLDAGTNTEAFF,TGTGCCAGCAGCTTAGATGCAGGTACGAACACTGAAGCTTTCTTT
TRBJ2-3,-,TRBV5-4,-,CASSLAGLGDTQYF,TGTGCCAGCAGCTTAGCCGGACTCGGCGATACGCAGTATTTT
TRBJ1-5,few,TRBV10-3,-,CAISGGDSNQPQHF,TGTGCCATCAGTGGGGGGGATAGCAATCAGCCCCAGCATTTT
TRBJ2-1,-,TRBV20-1,-,CSAFNNEQFF,TGCAGTGCTTTTAACAATGAGCAGTTCTTC
TRBJ1-6,-,TRBV2,TRBD1,CASSEALLGGRLHF,TGTGCCAGCAGTGAAGCGCTTCTAGGGGGCAGGCTCCACTTT
TRBJ1-5,-,TRBV10-3,TRBD1,CAISEPGTGNQPQHF,TGTGCCATCAGTGAACCCGGGACAGGCAATCAGCCCCAGCATTTT
TRBJ2-5,few,TRBV6-6,-,CASTPIAGRTGETQYF,TGTGCCAGCACTCCTATCGCGGGAAGAACCGGGGAGACCCAGTACTTC
TRBJ1-1,-,TRBV6-7,TRBD1,CASQGANTEAFF,TGTGCCAGTCAGGGGGCGAACACTGAAGCTTTCTTT
TRBJ1-5,once,TRBV6-1,TRBD1,CASSEVLQGARQPQHF,TGTGCCAGCAGTGAAGTGTTACAGGGGGCCCGTCAGCCCCAGCATTTT
TRBJ1-1,-,TRBV5-8,-,CASSFEASMNTEAFF,TGTGCCAGCAGCTTTGAGGCTTCCATGAACACTGAAGCTTTCTTT
TRBJ2-3,-,TRBV13,TRBD2,CASSLGGRADTQYF,TGTGCCAGCAGCTTAGGCGGGAGGGCAGATACGCAGTATTTT
TRBJ1-5,-,TRBV4-1,-,CASSQATGLHQPQHF,TGCGCCAGCAGCCAAGCTACAGGGTTACATCAGCCCCAGCATTTT
TRBJ1-2,-,TRBV29-1,-,CSVVDWEHGYTF,TGCAGCGTTGTTGATTGGGAGCACGGCTACACCTTC
TRBJ2-7,-,TRBV6-5,-,CASRRTGSSYEQYF,TGTGCCAGCAGAAGAACGGGTAGCTCCTACGAGCAGTACTTC
TRBJ1-1,-,TRBV18,-,CASSPPEYTEAFF,TGTGCCAGCTCACCCCCGGAGTACACTGAAGCTTTCTTT
TRBJ2-3,-,TRBV7-6,TRBD2,CASSSLAGGPADTQYF,TGTGCCAGCAGCTCCCTAGCGGGGGGGCCCGCAGATACGCAGTATTTT